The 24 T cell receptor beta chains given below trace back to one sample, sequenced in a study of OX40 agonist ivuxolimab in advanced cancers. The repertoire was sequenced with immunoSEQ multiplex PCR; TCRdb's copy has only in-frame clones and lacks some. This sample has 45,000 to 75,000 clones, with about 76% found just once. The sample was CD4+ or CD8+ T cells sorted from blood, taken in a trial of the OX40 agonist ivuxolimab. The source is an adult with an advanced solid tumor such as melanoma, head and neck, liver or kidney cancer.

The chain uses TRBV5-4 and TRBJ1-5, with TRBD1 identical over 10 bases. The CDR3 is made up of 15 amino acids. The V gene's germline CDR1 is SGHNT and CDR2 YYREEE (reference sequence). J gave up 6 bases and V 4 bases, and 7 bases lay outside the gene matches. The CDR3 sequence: CASSLGTGETQPQHF. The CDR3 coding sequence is TGTGCCAGCAGCCTGGGGACAGGGGAAACTCAGCCCCAGCATTTT. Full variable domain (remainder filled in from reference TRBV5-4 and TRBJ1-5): ETGVTQSPTHLIKTRGQQVTLRCSSQSGHNTVSWYQQALGQGPQFIFQYYREEENGRGNFPPRFSGLQFPNYSSELNVNALELDDSALYLCASSLGTGETQPQHFGDGTRLSIL.

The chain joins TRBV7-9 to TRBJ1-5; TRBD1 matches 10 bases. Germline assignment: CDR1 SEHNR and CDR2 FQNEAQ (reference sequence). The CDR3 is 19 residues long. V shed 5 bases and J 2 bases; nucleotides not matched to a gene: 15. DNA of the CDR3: TGTGCCAGCAGCCCCCTCCGGACAGGGGGTTTCACTGGCAATCAGCCCCAGCATTTT. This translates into CASSPLRTGGFTGNQPQHF.

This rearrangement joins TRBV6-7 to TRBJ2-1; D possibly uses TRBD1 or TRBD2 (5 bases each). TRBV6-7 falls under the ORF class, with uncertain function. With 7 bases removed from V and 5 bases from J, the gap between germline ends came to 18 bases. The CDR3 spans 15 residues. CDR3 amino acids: CASKGSAVGDNEQFF. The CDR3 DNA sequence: TGTGCCAGCAAGGGGTCCGCGGTGGGGGACAATGAGCAGTTCTTC.

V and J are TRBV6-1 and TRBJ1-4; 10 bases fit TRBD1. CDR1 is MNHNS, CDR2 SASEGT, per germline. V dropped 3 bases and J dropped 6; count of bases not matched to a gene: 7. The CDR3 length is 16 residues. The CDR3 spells CASSELPGQGYEKLFF. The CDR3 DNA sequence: TGTGCCAGCAGTGAGCTCCCGGGACAGGGGTATGAAAAACTGTTTTTT.

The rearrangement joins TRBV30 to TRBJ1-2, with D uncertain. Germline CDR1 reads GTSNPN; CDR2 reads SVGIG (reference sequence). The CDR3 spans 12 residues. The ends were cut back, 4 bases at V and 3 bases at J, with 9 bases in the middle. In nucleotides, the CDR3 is TGTGCCTGGAACCCGGGCCACTATGGCTACACCTTC. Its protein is CAWNPGHYGYTF.

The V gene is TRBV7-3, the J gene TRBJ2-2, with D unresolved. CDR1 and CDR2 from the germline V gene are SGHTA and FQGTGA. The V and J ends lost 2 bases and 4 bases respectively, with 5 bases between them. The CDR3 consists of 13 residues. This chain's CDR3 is CASSLSSTGELFF. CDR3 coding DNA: TGTGCCAGCAGCTTATCCTCCACCGGGGAGCTGTTTTTT.

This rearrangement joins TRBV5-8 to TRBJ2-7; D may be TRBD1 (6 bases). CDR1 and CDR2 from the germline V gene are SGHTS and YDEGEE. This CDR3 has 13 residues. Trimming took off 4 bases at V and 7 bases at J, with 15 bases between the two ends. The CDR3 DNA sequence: TGTGCCAGCAGCCGCCCACAGGGTCGAGAGCAGTACTTC. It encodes CASSRPQGREQYF.

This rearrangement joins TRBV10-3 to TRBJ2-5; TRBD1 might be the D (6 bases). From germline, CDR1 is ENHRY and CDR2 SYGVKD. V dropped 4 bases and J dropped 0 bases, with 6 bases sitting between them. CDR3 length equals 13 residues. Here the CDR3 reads CAISGQDQETQYF. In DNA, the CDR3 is TGTGCCATCAGTGGACAGGACCAAGAGACCCAGTACTTC.

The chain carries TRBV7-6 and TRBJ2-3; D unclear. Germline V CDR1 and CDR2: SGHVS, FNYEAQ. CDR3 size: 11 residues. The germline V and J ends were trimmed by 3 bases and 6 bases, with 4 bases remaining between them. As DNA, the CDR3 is TGTGCCAGCAGCTTGTCCGATACGCAGTATTTT. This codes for CASSLSDTQYF.

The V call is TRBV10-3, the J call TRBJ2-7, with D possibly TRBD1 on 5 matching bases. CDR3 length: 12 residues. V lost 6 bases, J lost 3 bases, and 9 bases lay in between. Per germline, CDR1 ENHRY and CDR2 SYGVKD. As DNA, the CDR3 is TGTGCCATCAGCCGCCAGGGCTACGAGCAGTACTTC. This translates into CAISRQGYEQYF.

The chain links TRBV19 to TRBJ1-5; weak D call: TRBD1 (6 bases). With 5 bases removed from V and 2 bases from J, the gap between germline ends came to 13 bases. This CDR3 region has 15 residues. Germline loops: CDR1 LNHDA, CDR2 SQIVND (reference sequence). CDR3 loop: CASSFMGAGNQPQHF. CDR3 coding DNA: TGTGCCAGTAGTTTCATGGGGGCCGGCAATCAGCCCCAGCATTTT.

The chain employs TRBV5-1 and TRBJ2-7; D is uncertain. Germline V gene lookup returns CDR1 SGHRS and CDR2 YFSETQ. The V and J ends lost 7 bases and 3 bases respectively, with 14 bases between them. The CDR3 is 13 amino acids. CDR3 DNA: TGCGCCAGCTCCCCGCCCTGGGGCTACGAGCAGTACTTC. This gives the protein CASSPPWGYEQYF.

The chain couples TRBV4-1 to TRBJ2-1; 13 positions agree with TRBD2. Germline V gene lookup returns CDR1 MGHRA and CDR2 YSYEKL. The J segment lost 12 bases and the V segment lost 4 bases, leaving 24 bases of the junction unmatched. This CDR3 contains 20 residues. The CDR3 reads CASSPQPSLTSGGTLGWQFF. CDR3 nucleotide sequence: TGCGCCAGCAGCCCACAACCCTCTCTGACTAGCGGGGGGACGCTTGGCTGGCAGTTCTTC.

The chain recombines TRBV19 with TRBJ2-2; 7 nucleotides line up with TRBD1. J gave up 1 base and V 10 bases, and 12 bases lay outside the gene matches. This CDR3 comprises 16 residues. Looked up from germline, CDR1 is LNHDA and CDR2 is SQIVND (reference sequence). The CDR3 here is CATRSGQSRNTGELFF. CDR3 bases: TGTGCCACACGATCGGGACAGTCGCGGAACACCGGGGAGCTGTTTTTT.

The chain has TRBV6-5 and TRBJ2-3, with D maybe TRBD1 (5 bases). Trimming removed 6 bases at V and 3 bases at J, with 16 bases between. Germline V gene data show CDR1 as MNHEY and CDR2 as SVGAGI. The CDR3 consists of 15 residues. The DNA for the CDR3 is TGTGCCAGCAGCCCCACCAGGGTTGAGACAGATACGCAGTATTTT. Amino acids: CASSPTRVETDTQYF.

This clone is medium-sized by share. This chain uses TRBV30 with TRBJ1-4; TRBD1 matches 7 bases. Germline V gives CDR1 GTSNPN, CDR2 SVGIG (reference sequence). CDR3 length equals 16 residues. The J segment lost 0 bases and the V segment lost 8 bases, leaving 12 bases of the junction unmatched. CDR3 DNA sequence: TGTGCCGCCCTGGGACAGAGATTAGCAACTAATGAAAAACTGTTTTTT. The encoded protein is CAALGQRLATNEKLFF.

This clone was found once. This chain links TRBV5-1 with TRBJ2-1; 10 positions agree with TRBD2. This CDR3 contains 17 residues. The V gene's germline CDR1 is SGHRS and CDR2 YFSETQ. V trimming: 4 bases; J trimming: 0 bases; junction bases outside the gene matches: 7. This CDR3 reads CASSGTSSGGSYNEQFF. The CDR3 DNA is TGCGCCAGCAGCGGAACTTCTAGCGGGGGCTCCTACAATGAGCAGTTCTTC.

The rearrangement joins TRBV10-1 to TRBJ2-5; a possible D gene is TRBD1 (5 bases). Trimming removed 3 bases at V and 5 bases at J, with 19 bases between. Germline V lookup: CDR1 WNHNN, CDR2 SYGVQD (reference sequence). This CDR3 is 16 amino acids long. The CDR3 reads CASSDAPPRAEETQYF. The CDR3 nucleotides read TGCGCCAGCAGTGACGCCCCCCCCAGGGCGGAGGAGACCCAGTACTTC.

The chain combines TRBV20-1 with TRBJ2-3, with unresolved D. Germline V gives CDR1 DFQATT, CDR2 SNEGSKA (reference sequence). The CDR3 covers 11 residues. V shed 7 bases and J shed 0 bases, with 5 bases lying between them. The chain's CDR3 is CSVASTDTQYF. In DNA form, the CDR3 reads TGCAGTGTAGCAAGCACAGATACGCAGTATTTT.

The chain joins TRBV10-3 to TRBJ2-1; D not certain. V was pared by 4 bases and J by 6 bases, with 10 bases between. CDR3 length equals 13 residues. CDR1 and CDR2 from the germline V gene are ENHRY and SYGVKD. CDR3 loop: CAISVERANEQFF. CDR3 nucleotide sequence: TGTGCCATCAGTGTAGAAAGAGCCAATGAGCAGTTCTTC.

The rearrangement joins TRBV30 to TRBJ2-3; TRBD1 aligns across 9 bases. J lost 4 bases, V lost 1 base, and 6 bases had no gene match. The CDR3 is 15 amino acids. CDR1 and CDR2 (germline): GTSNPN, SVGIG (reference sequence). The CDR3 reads CAWSAGTGLADTQYF. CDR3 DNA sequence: TGTGCCTGGAGTGCCGGGACAGGGCTCGCAGATACGCAGTATTTT.

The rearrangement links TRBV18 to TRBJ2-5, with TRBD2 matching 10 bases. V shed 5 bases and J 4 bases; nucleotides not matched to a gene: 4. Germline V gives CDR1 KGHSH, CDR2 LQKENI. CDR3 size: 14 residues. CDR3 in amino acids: CASSTSGERETQYF. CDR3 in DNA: TGTGCCAGCTCAACTAGCGGGGAAAGAGAGACCCAGTACTTC.

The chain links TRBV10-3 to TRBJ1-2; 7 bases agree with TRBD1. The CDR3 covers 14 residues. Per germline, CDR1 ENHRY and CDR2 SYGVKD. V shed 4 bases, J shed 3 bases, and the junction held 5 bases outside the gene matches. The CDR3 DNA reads TGTGCCATCAGTGTAAACACAGGGGACTATGGCTACACCTTC. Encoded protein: CAISVNTGDYGYTF.

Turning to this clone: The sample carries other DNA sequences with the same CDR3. The CDR3: CASSRTGGSEKLFF. In DNA form, the CDR3 reads TGTGCCAGCAGCAGGACAGGGGGTAGTGAAAAACTGTTTTTT. The gene calls are TRBV6-5 and TRBJ1-4; the match to TRBD1 covers 10 bases. CDR3 length equals 14 residues. Germline loops: CDR1 MNHEY, CDR2 SVGAGI. The junction had 5 bases not matched to a gene; V was cut back by 6 bases and J by 7 bases.